These 30 T cell receptor beta chains originate from one sample sequenced in a study of T cell repertoires in cytomegalovirus infection. TCRdb independently ran MiXCR on the reads; one entry per CDR3 protein. The repertoire has roughly 730,000 distinct CDR3 sequences, about 33% of them found once; the top ten carry about 20%. These TCRs are of unknown antigen specificity. The sequencing here drew on cultured PBMCs, taken from culture after CMV antigen stimulation. All receptors derive from a human donor in good health (CMV status not recorded). Some clones in this sample may be carry-over from other donors' samples.

The V call is TRBV30, the J call TRBJ1-1, with D unresolved. The V gene lost 0 bases and the J gene lost 0 bases, with 5 bases spanning the gap. Per the germline V gene, CDR1 is GTSNPN and CDR2 is SVGIG (reference sequence). The CDR3 is made up of 13 amino acids. CDR3: CAWSVSMNTEAFF. The DNA for the CDR3 is TGTGCCTGGAGTGTGAGTATGAACACTGAAGCTTTCTTT.

The chain carries TRBV19 and TRBJ1-2; D is ambiguous. The V end was cut by 9 bases, the J end by 4 bases, with 9 bases between. The CDR3 loop spans 11 amino acids. Per the germline V gene, CDR1 is LNHDA and CDR2 is SQIVND (reference sequence). The CDR3 DNA reads as TGTGCCAGCGGAGGTACCTATGGCTACACCTTC. Translated, it gives CASGGTYGYTF.

This rearrangement joins TRBV28 to TRBJ2-7, with D perhaps TRBD1 (6 bases). CDR3 length: 12 residues. CDR1 is MDHEN, CDR2 SYDVKM, per germline. Trimming took off 8 bases at V and 3 bases at J, with 11 bases between the two ends. CDR3 bases: TGTGCCAGCCAGGGCAGGGGCTACGAGCAGTACTTC. It encodes CASQGRGYEQYF.

The chain's CDR3 is CASSLGNIGAYEQYF. CDR3 in DNA: TGTGCCAGCAGTTTGGGGAATATCGGAGCCTACGAGCAGTACTTC. V and J are TRBV27 and TRBJ2-7; no reliable D call. The CDR3 spans 15 residues. From germline, CDR1 is MNHEY and CDR2 SMNVEV (reference sequence). V lost 3 bases and J lost 2, with 14 bases in between.

This clonotype was counted ten times or more. The chain couples TRBV7-4 to TRBJ1-6, with TRBD1 matching over 11 bases. Germline V CDR1 and CDR2: SGHVT, SQSDAQ. The CDR3 runs to 17 residues. V lost 2 bases, J lost 6 bases, and 6 bases stayed unmatched. The CDR3 bases are TGTGCCAGCAGCTTATGGACAGGGGGCTTGGTTAATTCACCCCTCCACTTT. Its protein product is CASSLWTGGLVNSPLHF.

This clonotype was recorded many times. V is TRBV6-1 and J is TRBJ1-5, with 7 nucleotides matching TRBD1. The CDR3 is 16 residues long. CDR1 MNHNS and CDR2 SASEGT come from the germline V gene. Trimming removed 5 bases from V and 3 bases from J; junction bases left unmatched: 10. CDR3 sequence: CASSTGQLLANQPQHF. The CDR3 region has the DNA TGTGCCAGCAGTACGGGACAGTTACTAGCCAATCAGCCCCAGCATTTT.

The chain has TRBV10-3 and TRBJ2-7; D possibly corresponds to TRBD2 (6 bases). The CDR3 runs 15 residues. CDR1 is ENHRY, CDR2 SYGVKD, per germline. Trimming removed 0 bases from V and 0 bases from J, with 9 bases in between. For the CDR3, the DNA is TGTGCCATCAGTGAGTCTTTGGAGGGCTCCTACGAGCAGTACTTC. This translates into CAISESLEGSYEQYF.

This clonotype has only a few counts. The V and J genes are TRBV6-2 or TRBV6-3 and TRBJ2-1, with 8 nucleotides matching TRBD2. CDR3 length equals 15 residues. J gave up 2 bases and V 5 bases, and 5 bases lay outside the gene matches. CDR1 MNHEY and CDR2 SVGEGT come from the germline V gene. The CDR3 coding sequence is TGTGCCAGCAGTGTAGCGGGAAAGCCCTACAATGAGCAGTTCTTC. Translated: CASSVAGKPYNEQFF.

This chain joins TRBV6-2 or TRBV6-3 and TRBJ2-2; D uncertain. This CDR3 comprises 16 residues. With 0 bases removed from V and 1 base from J, the gap between germline ends came to 9 bases. Germline V gene data show CDR1 as MNHEY and CDR2 as SVGEGT. The CDR3 protein is CASSYSGQLNTGELFF. For the CDR3, the DNA is TGTGCCAGCAGTTACTCCGGCCAGCTGAACACCGGGGAGCTGTTTTTT.

This clonotype was counted ten times or more. The chain joins TRBV7-2 to TRBJ1-3, with TRBD1 identical over 7 bases. Looked up from germline, CDR1 is SGHTA and CDR2 is FQGNSA. The CDR3 sequence is 17 residues long. J lost 0 bases, V lost 3 bases, and 8 bases had no gene match. CDR3 residues: CASSFPTGPRSGNTIYF. In DNA form, the CDR3 reads TGTGCCAGCAGCTTCCCGACAGGGCCCCGCTCTGGAAACACCATATATTTT. Supplemented by reference TRBV7-2 and TRBJ1-3, the full variable domain reads GAGVSQSPSNKVTEKGKDVELRCDPISGHTALYWYRQSLGQGLEFLIYFQGNSAPDKSGLPSDRFSAERTGGSVSTLTIQRTQQEDSAVYLCASSFPTGPRSGNTIYFGEGSWLTVV.

This clonotype was recorded a few times. The chain has TRBV5-4 and TRBJ2-2, with 9 bases identical to TRBD2. CDR3 size: 16 residues. Unmatched junction bases numbered 7, after V lost 3 bases and J lost 4 bases. CDR1 is SGHNT, CDR2 YYREEE, per germline (reference sequence). The CDR3 DNA sequence: TGTGCCAGCAGCTCGGATCTAGCGGGAAGCACCGGGGAGCTGTTTTTT. Its protein is CASSSDLAGSTGELFF.

This clonotype was found a few times. The chain is built from TRBV6-1 and TRBJ1-1; D remains ambiguous. V lost 8 bases, J lost 1 base, and 8 bases lay in between. Germline V CDR1 and CDR2: MNHNS, SASEGT. This CDR3 has 12 amino acids. CDR3 sequence: CASESENTEAFF. In DNA, the CDR3 is TGTGCCAGCGAGTCCGAGAACACTGAAGCTTTCTTT.

This chain's CDR3 is CATQAASSYEQYF. The CDR3 DNA is TGTGCCACCCAAGCGGCCAGCTCCTACGAGCAGTACTTC. V usage is TRBV10-3 and J usage is TRBJ2-7; possibly TRBD2 for D (5 bases). The germline V and J ends were trimmed by 10 bases and 0 bases, with 13 bases remaining between them. The CDR3 contains 13 residues. From germline, CDR1 is ENHRY and CDR2 SYGVKD.

CDR3 sequence: CASTPGGDRSYEQYF. In DNA, the CDR3 is TGTGCCAGCACCCCCGGGGGAGACCGCTCCTACGAGCAGTACTTC. This chain joins TRBV6-2 or TRBV6-3 and TRBJ2-7; a possible D gene is TRBD2 (6 bases). The CDR3 runs 15 residues. V dropped 7 bases and J dropped 0 bases, with 16 bases sitting between them. CDR1 and CDR2 (germline): MNHEY, SVGEGT.

V is TRBV19 and J is TRBJ1-5; no definite D call. Looked up from germline, CDR1 is LNHDA and CDR2 is SQIVND (reference sequence). V was trimmed by 7 bases and J by 7 bases, leaving 14 bases between them. The CDR3 loop spans 13 amino acids. The CDR3 DNA sequence: TGTGCCAGTACCCGACGGGCCCAGCAGCCCCAGCATTTT. Its translation: CASTRRAQQPQHF.

This clonotype appeared once. The chain carries TRBV6-5 and TRBJ2-3; 12 bases match TRBD2. After removal of 4 bases from V and 5 bases from J, the junction contained 7 bases not matched to a gene. CDR3 length equals 16 residues. Germline V gene sequence: CDR1 MNHEY, CDR2 SVGAGI. CDR3 region: CASSSRLAGDRDTQYF. CDR3 sequence (DNA): TGTGCCAGCAGTTCTCGACTAGCGGGAGACAGAGATACGCAGTATTTT.

The chain combines TRBV11-2 with TRBJ2-3; a weak D match, TRBD2 (6 bases). Trimming shortened V by 1 base and J by 6 bases, and 11 bases separated the two germline ends. Per the germline V gene, CDR1 is SGHAT and CDR2 is FQNNGV. The CDR3 sequence is 14 residues long. CDR3 region: CASSLGGVADTQYF. The CDR3 DNA reads as TGTGCCAGCAGCTTAGGGGGGGTGGCGGATACGCAGTATTTT.

The chain carries TRBV12-3 or TRBV12-4 and TRBJ1-2, with 10 bases fitting TRBD1. This CDR3 region has 14 residues. Unmatched junction bases numbered 4, after V lost 1 base and J lost 8 bases. In DNA, the CDR3 is TGTGCCAGCAGTTTAGTTACGACAGGGGGCGGCTACACCTTC. Amino acid sequence: CASSLVTTGGGYTF.

The V and J genes are TRBV5-6 and TRBJ2-5; D may be TRBD2 (6 bases). Germline V lookup: CDR1 SGHDT, CDR2 YYEEEE. The CDR3 has 16 amino acids. Trimming removed 3 bases from V and 1 base from J, with 16 bases in between. The CDR3 nucleotides read TGTGCCAGCAGCTCAGGGACTGGAAGACTCCAAGAGACCCAGTACTTC. Translating it yields CASSSGTGRLQETQYF.

This chain joins TRBV6-2 or TRBV6-3 and TRBJ1-1; D is unresolved. CDR3 length equals 12 residues. Trimming took off 7 bases at V and 5 bases at J, with 11 bases between the two ends. From germline, CDR1 is MNHEY and CDR2 SVGEGT. The CDR3 sequence is CASTKGKTEAFF. CDR3 bases: TGTGCCAGCACCAAAGGGAAGACTGAAGCTTTCTTT.

This clonotype has more than one count but fewer than ten. The chain has TRBV19 and TRBJ2-1; tentative D call: TRBD2 (5 bases). The V end was cut by 7 bases, the J end by 0 bases, with 25 bases between. This CDR3 is built from 19 residues. In germline, CDR1 is LNHDA, CDR2 SQIVND (reference sequence). CDR3 nucleotide sequence: TGTGCCAGTACCGCCGGGGTCCCAGTTGGAAAGAGCTCCTACAATGAGCAGTTCTTC. Encoded protein: CASTAGVPVGKSSYNEQFF.

The V and J genes are TRBV2 and TRBJ2-5; 8 nucleotides agree with TRBD2. This CDR3 has 13 amino acids. The V and J ends lost 10 bases and 4 bases, in that order; junction bases with no gene match: 8. Germline CDR1 SNHLY, CDR2 FYNNEI. CDR3 in amino acids: CAITGGPGETQYF. DNA for the CDR3: TGTGCCATCACGGGAGGGCCAGGAGAGACCCAGTACTTC.

This chain connects TRBV5-4 to TRBJ2-3, with 11 positions matching TRBD2. Germline values: CDR1 SGHNT, CDR2 YYREEE (reference sequence). The V gene end was trimmed by 4 bases and the J gene end by 3 bases; junction bases not matched to a gene: 4. CDR3 size: 15 residues. This CDR3 is CASSPSSGRTDTQYF. The CDR3 region has the DNA TGTGCCAGCAGCCCTTCTAGCGGGAGGACAGATACGCAGTATTTT.

The chain uses TRBV11-2 and TRBJ2-7; 7 bases match TRBD1. This CDR3 comprises 14 residues. Germline V CDR1 and CDR2: SGHAT, FQNNGV. After removal of 5 bases from V and 0 bases from J, the junction contained 4 bases not matched to a gene. As DNA, the CDR3 is TGTGCCAGCAGCCAAGGGGGCGACTCCTACGAGCAGTACTTC. Translated: CASSQGGDSYEQYF.

The chain uses TRBV28 and TRBJ1-1, with 9 positions matching TRBD1. The CDR3 totals 16 residues. The germline V gene encodes CDR1 MDHEN and CDR2 SYDVKM. Trimming at V came to 6 bases and at J to 4 bases, leaving 12 bases not matched to a gene. CDR3 region: CASRYDQGQGLTEAFF. The DNA for the CDR3 is TGTGCCAGCAGGTACGATCAGGGACAGGGTCTCACTGAAGCTTTCTTT.

The chain joins TRBV7-2 to TRBJ2-6; tentative D call: TRBD2 (5 bases). V was shortened by 5 bases and J by 4 bases, with 15 bases between the two germline ends. Germline V gene lookup returns CDR1 SGHTA and CDR2 FQGNSA. This CDR3 has 16 residues. The CDR3 nucleotides are TGTGCCAGCAGCCTTCTGGCCGGCGGGGGGGCCAACGTCCTGACTTTC. This encodes CASSLLAGGGANVLTF.

The chain carries TRBV7-9 and TRBJ2-7; 9 nucleotides line up with TRBD1. The ends lost 4 bases at V and 6 bases at J; junction bases unmatched: 10. The CDR3 runs 15 residues. Germline CDR1 and CDR2: SEHNR and FQNEAQ (reference sequence). The CDR3 DNA reads as TGTGCCAGCAGCTGGGAGGAGGACAGGGGTTTCGAGCAGTACTTC. Encoded protein: CASSWEEDRGFEQYF.

This clonotype has only a few counts. The V gene is TRBV5-4, the J gene TRBJ1-1; 8 bases fit TRBD1. Germline V gives CDR1 SGHNT, CDR2 YYREEE (reference sequence). There are 16 residues in the CDR3. V gave up 4 bases and J gave up 1 base; unmatched junction bases: 9. CDR3 in DNA: TGTGCCAGCAGCCCGAAAGACAGGGGAGGGAACACTGAAGCTTTCTTT. Amino acids: CASSPKDRGGNTEAFF.

This clonotype was recorded a few times. This chain links TRBV20-1 with TRBJ1-5, with D possibly TRBD1 on 6 matching bases. Germline lookup yields CDR1 DFQATT and CDR2 SNEGSKA (reference sequence). The CDR3 sequence is 13 residues long. V was shortened by 5 bases and J by 7 bases, with 15 bases between the two germline ends. The CDR3 loop reads CSASQTGGQPQHF. Here the CDR3 DNA reads TGCAGTGCTTCCCAGACAGGAGGACAGCCCCAGCATTTT.

This clonotype was found a few times. The chain has TRBV15 and TRBJ2-7; the D gene is possibly TRBD1 (6 bases). V gave up 0 bases and J gave up 3 bases, with 12 bases separating them. In germline, CDR1 is LNHNV, CDR2 YYDKDF (reference sequence). The CDR3 extends over 15 amino acids. In DNA, the CDR3 is TGTGCCACCAGCAGAGATATAAGGGGGAACTACGAGCAGTACTTC. Its protein is CATSRDIRGNYEQYF.